These 11 T cell receptor beta chains were sequenced from one sample in a study of CXCR4 blockade with PD-1 therapy in pancreatic cancer. Clones were read by immunoSEQ multiplex PCR, and TCRdb kept only the in-frame ones, dropping some. The repertoire holds about 17,000 clones, with over 60% as singletons. Material for sequencing was tumor tissue. The receptors derive from a human donor with pancreatic ductal adenocarcinoma.

The rearrangement links TRBV19 to TRBJ2-3; D possibly corresponds to TRBD2 (6 bases). The CDR3 is 15 amino acids. Germline CDR1 LNHDA, CDR2 SQIVND (reference sequence). Between the trimmed V and J ends, which lost 2 bases and 1 base, there was a span of 10 bases. The DNA of the CDR3 is TGTGCCAGTAGTATACAAGCTAGCGGCACAGATACGCAGTATTTT. It encodes CASSIQASGTDTQYF.

The J gene is TRBJ1-1, the V gene TRBV18; D call uncertain. Germline CDR1 KGHSH, CDR2 LQKENI. The CDR3 spans 13 residues. With 0 bases removed from V and 1 base from J, the gap between germline ends came to 3 bases. The CDR3 here is CASSPPTNTEAFF. The CDR3 DNA sequence: TGTGCCAGCTCACCACCGACGAACACTGAAGCTTTCTTT.

This sequence joins TRBV6-7 and TRBJ2-2; the match to TRBD2 covers 13 bases. TRBV6-7 is marked as an open reading frame, function uncertain. The CDR3 is made up of 16 amino acids. Losses at the gene ends were 2 bases for V and 5 bases for J; bases not matched to a gene: 2. The DNA for the CDR3 is TGTGCCAGCAGTTACCCGGGACTAGCGGGGACCGGGGAGCTGTTTTTT. Its protein product is CASSYPGLAGTGELFF.

The CDR3 DNA is TGTGCCAGCAGCTTAGTAATGGGGCCAGGCACAGATACGCAGTATTTT. Protein: CASSLVMGPGTDTQYF. The chain couples TRBV11-3 to TRBJ2-3; tentative D call: TRBD1 (5 bases). Germline V CDR1 and CDR2: SGHNT, YENEEA. The CDR3 spans 16 residues. Trimming pared 1 base from V and 1 base from J, leaving 12 bases between.

DNA for the CDR3: TGTGCCAGCAGGATGACAGGGGGGACTGAAGCTTTCTTT. Translation: CASRMTGGTEAFF. The chain combines TRBV25-1 with TRBJ1-1, with 9 bases that match TRBD1. The CDR3 contains 13 residues. The junction had 4 bases not matched to a gene; V was cut back by 6 bases and J by 5 bases. In germline, CDR1 is MGHDK, CDR2 SYGVNS.

The rearrangement joins TRBV14 to TRBJ1-3; TRBD1 is a possible D gene (5 bases). Trimming pared 4 bases from V and 0 bases from J, leaving 7 bases between. The length of the CDR3 is 14 residues. CDR1 is SGHDN and CDR2 is FVKESK in the germline V gene. DNA of the CDR3: TGTGCCAGCAGCCCAGGGATCTCTGGAAACACCATATATTTT. This encodes CASSPGISGNTIYF.

CDR3 nucleotides: TGTGCCATCGGACATAACACTGAAGCTTTCTTT. Translating it yields CAIGHNTEAFF. The V gene is TRBV6-4, the J gene TRBJ1-1, with D possibly TRBD1 on 5 matching bases. The V end was cut by 10 bases, the J end by 2 bases, with 8 bases between. The germline gives CDR1 MRHNA, CDR2 SNTAGT. There are 11 residues in the CDR3.

This chain links TRBV10-3 with TRBJ2-1, with 10 bases that match TRBD2. The trim removed 10 bases at V and 8 bases at J, leaving 8 bases unmatched. Germline CDR1 is ENHRY and CDR2 is SYGVKD. The CDR3 has 13 amino acids. The CDR3 DNA reads TGTGCCAGCTGCCTAGCGGGAGTTCATGAGCAGTTCTTC. Translation: CASCLAGVHEQFF.

DNA of the CDR3: TGTGCCAGTAGTAGGCAGGGTGGAAGCACCGGGGAGCTGTTTTTT. This translates into CASSRQGGSTGELFF. The chain uses TRBV19 and TRBJ2-2, with a tentative D call TRBD1 (5 bases). V was pared by 4 bases and J by 4 bases, with 13 bases between. The CDR3 length is 15 residues. Germline V lookup: CDR1 LNHDA, CDR2 SQIVND (reference sequence).

This chain links TRBV14 with TRBJ2-7; D ambiguous. Trimming took 0 bases from V and 1 from J, leaving 10 bases between them. Germline assignment: CDR1 SGHDN and CDR2 FVKESK. This CDR3 spans 15 amino acids. The CDR3 loop is CASSQDLAKSYEQYF. CDR3 in DNA: TGTGCCAGCAGCCAAGACCTTGCCAAGTCCTACGAGCAGTACTTC.

The chain is built from TRBV23-1 and TRBJ2-2; 7 nucleotides match TRBD1. TRBV23-1 qualifies as an ORF whose function is uncertain. V lost 6 bases, J lost 6 bases, and 7 bases stayed unmatched. The length of the CDR3 is 14 residues. CDR3 sequence (DNA): TGCGCCAGCAGACAACAGGGGAGATCCGGGGAGCTGTTTTTT. It specifies CASRQQGRSGELFF.